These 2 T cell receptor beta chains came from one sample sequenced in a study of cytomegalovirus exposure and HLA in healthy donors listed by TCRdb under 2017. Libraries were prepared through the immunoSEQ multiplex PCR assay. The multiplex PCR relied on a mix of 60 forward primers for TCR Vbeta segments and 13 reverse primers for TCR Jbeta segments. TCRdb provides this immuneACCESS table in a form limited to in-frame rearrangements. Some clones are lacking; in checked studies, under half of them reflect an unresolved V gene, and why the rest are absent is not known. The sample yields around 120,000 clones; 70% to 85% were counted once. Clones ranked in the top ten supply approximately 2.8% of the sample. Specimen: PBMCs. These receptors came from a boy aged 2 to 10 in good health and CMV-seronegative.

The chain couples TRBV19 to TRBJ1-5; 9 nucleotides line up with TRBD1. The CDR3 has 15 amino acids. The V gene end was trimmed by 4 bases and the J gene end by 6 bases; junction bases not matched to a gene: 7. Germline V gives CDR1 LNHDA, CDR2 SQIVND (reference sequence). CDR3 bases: TGTGCCAGTAGTACCCGGGACAGGGTGAGTCAGCCCCAGCATTTT. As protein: CASSTRDRVSQPQHF. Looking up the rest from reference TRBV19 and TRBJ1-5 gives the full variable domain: DGGITQSPKYLFRKEGQNVTLSCEQNLNHDAMYWYRQDPGQGLRLIYYSQIVNDFQKGDIAEGYSVSREKKESFPLTVTSAQKNPTAFYLCASSTRDRVSQPQHFGDGTRLSIL.

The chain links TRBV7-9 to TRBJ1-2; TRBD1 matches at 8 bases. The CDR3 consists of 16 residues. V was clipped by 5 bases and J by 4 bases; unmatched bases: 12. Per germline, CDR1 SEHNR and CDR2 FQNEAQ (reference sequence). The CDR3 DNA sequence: TGTGCCAGCAGCCAAACCCGCGGACAGGGAACCTATGGCTACACCTTC. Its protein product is CASSQTRGQGTYGYTF.